This T cell receptor beta chain was retrieved from a study of cytomegalovirus exposure and HLA in healthy donors (dated by TCRdb to the late 2010s). Regarding the research as a whole: In an earlier analysis of under 750 of the donors, approximately 260 Gb of sequence data and 117 million unique TCR beta sequences from 150 million to 200 million T cells were reported. An early release covering around 630 HLA-typed donors comprised roughly 300 gigabases of sequencing data and tens of millions of unique TCR sequences. The genetic ancestry cluster associated with self-reported Caucasian donors included 65% to 90% of the roughly 400 genotyped donors. The study aimed to test whether cataloging public T cell receptors could reveal signatures of past pathogen exposure. The study profiled the T cell repertoires of around 700 subjects by immunosequencing and related them to cytomegalovirus serostatus. A separate validation cohort of 90 to 150 different subjects was used in addition to the roughly 670-subject first cohort. To predict cytomegalovirus infection status, the study combined high-throughput TCR immunosequencing, statistical association of individual TCRs with disease status, and machine learning. To study patterns of TCR occurrence, a later analysis re-analyzed previously published TCR beta repertoires from 600 to 750 donors and added high-resolution HLA genotyping. The later analysis used no new phenotypic data to find candidate immune exposures, relying instead on TCR beta sequences and their occurrence across donors. To decide whether each TCR beta V gene segment behaved as functional or pseudogenic, an earlier analysis of 587 of the donors relied on high-throughput TCR beta sequencing. Donor age, sex, ethnicity and CMV serostatus were compiled alongside the repertoire data. Genome-wide SNP genotypes for about 55% of the 666 donors were used in a later genetic analysis, which treated that subset as a discovery cohort. All discovery cohort repertoires had been generated on a single sequencing platform. HLA typing included class I and class II loci at four-digit resolution. The number of donors typed differed by locus, with 629-630 for A, B, C, DRB1 and DQB1, around 520 for DQA1, 606 for DPA1, and around 430 for DPB1. Roughly five DR-DQ haplotypes were handled as single units for association and clustering because linkage in the cohort was strong. On average, roughly 250,000 unique TCR beta nucleotide sequences were sequenced per donor among some 430 genotyped donors of the cohort, with around 19% of those sequences being non-productive. Study-level results and caveats: Because counts were too low, around 18 rarely observed V segments, including chromosome 9 orphons, were left out of the earlier analysis of approximately 500 of the donors. In a later analysis, several top co-occurrence clusters were reported to appear linked to parvovirus B19, influenza, CMV and Epstein-Barr virus. Across donors, most TCR sequences were observed very rarely, whereas some public TCRs were present in many individuals. The study listed around 160 TCR beta chains as associated with cytomegalovirus. Assigning TCR associations to individual alleles was difficult when HLA alleles, especially DR and DQ, strongly co-occurred. At a false discovery rate of 0.05, a later analysis linked 16,951 TCR beta sequences to specific HLA alleles. For the cohort, immune exposure information was limited to CMV serostatus. The authors suggested that the approach could potentially be generalized to other disease states and immunological phenotypes. Sequencing depth was assumed to be roughly uniform across donors in the presence/absence analyses, though that assumption may not hold. In a later genetic analysis, fewer N-insertions in productive TCRs were reported among donors in an Asian-associated ancestry cluster than the approximately 710-donor mean. According to a later analysis, most CMV-associated TCR beta chains appeared to be HLA-restricted, and the HLA associations seemed to be driven largely by CMV exposure. A few of the identified cytomegalovirus-associated TCR beta chains were confirmed in vitro to be specific for cytomegalovirus antigens. A further reported finding was that TCR beta sequences accurately predicted the HLA-A and HLA-B alleles for most subjects in the first cohort. In both the original and validation cohorts, the classifier was reported to diagnose cytomegalovirus status with high specificity and sensitivity. An association between a missense DCLRE1C variant and V-gene and J-gene trimming of TCR beta chains was found in a later genetic analysis and replicated in an independent cohort. In a later analysis, HLA-associated TCR beta chains showed more clonal expansion and lower generation probabilities than non-associated chains that were equally common. Only TCR beta chains were sequenced in this cohort, and the absence of alpha or paired-chain data limited detectable features. A later analysis found that TCR association rates varied across HLA loci, with DRB1 alleles showing the most associated TCRs and HLA-C alleles the fewest. In an earlier analysis of over 550 of the donors, most TCR beta V segments were observed in productive rearrangements about 87% or about 30% of the time, broadly matching IMGT annotations. HLA typing was unavailable for some donors at each locus, so association tests used only the typed subset. The sequencing pipeline was judged likely to have produced a cluster of highly shared sequence variants as a technical artifact. Linkage disequilibrium might explain the correlated functional status among segregating V segments, but an unknown experimental factor could not be ruled out. The 87-base-pair reads could not distinguish some IMGT-functional V segments, including TRBV6-2 and TRBV6-3, so those segments were excluded.

The library was prepared using the immunoSEQ multiplex PCR assay. For the multiplex PCR, a mixture combining 60 forward primers for TCR Vbeta segments and 13 reverse primers for TCR Jbeta segments was used. The CDR3 region of rearranged TCR beta genes was amplified from genomic DNA by a multiplex PCR assay. The Illumina HiSeq System was used to sequence the amplified TCR beta libraries as 87-base-pair reads. Concerning the study's data processing: Across the 600 to 700 repertoires, a later analysis counted some 81 million unique TCR beta chains, roughly 11 million of which were shared by at least two donors. A nearest-neighbor algorithm error-corrected the raw reads and collapsed the reads into unique sequences, merging closely related sequences to remove PCR and sequencing errors. V, D and J gene segments were assigned by aligning CDR3 sequences to IMGT reference sequences. For a sequence to be retained, at least a six-nucleotide match to both a V gene segment and a J gene segment was required. A rearrangement counted as productive if the CDR3 had no stop codons and remained in frame with V and J, and every other rearrangement counted as non-productive. CDR3 was defined by IMGT convention, running from the second conserved V-encoded cysteine to the conserved J-encoded phenylalanine. In an earlier analysis of approximately 500 of the donors, sequences lacking an unambiguous match to a single V gene segment were excluded. An earlier analysis of some 610 of the donors called V segments functional above 56.7% productive rearrangements and segregating when the between-donor standard deviation exceeded 5%. A statistical classification framework was built to diagnose cytomegalovirus status from the catalog of TCR beta chain sequences. In a later analysis, V and J genes were assigned by comparing TCR nucleotide sequences against IMGT/GENE-DB human TR gene sequences. Using the TCRdist pipeline, a later analysis assigned CDR3 sequences along with most-parsimonious VDJ recombination scenarios. In a later analysis, each TCR beta chain was defined by its CDR3 amino acid sequence together with its V-gene family, and reads without a unique V-gene family were excluded. In a later analysis, 550 to 650 highly shared, low-generation-probability nucleotide sequences were removed to address suspected cross-contamination and a sequencing artifact. A later analysis calculated a clonal expansion index for each public chain from normalized within-repertoire ranks of inferred template counts. Generation probabilities in a later analysis came from a VDJ recombination model fitted to out-of-frame rearrangements, and those results were checked against IGoR. In a later analysis, hypergeometric tests were used to score TCR-TCR, TCR-HLA and TCR-CMV co-occurrence, with a repertoire-size bias correction applied to TCR pairs. In a later analysis, false discovery rates were estimated by permuting HLA or CMV assignments 20 times. A later analysis grouped co-occurring TCRs with DBSCAN, adding TCRdist sequence similarity when clustering within HLA-allele-positive subsets. For co-occurrence clustering, repertoires with fewer than 30,000 or more than 120,000 public chains were excluded, along with five repertoires with anomalous nucleotide sharing. Sourced from immuneACCESS, this table was stored by TCRdb with only in-frame sequences that have V and J called. A share of the clones is absent; for the studies checked, an unresolved V gene accounts for under half, and the remainder has no known explanation. V, J and clone size are those of that table, while D and trimming were read from the DNA. Recorded for this sample are over 80,000 clones; roughly 71% of them occurred a single time. Of the sample, about a sixth falls within the top ten clones.

With regard to this clone: Its antigen is still unknown. The input lacks base qualities; no much larger clone sits a single base away.

The cohort comprised fewer than 700 healthy bone marrow donors. All cohort members were sampled while nominally healthy, although unrecorded immune exposures were likely present. The donor tested CMV seropositive and was one of the 289 seropositive cohort members. A peripheral blood sample was provided by each donor, and peripheral blood mononuclear cells were used for TCR beta sequencing. Genomic DNA extraction from the blood cell samples was performed with the Qiagen DNeasy Blood Extraction Kit. The germline V gene (reference sequence) provides CDR1 GTSNPN and CDR2 SVGIG. Reading from cysteine to phenylalanine, the CDR3 counts 15 amino acids. Only the CDR3 part of the read is kept: 45 bases, read in frame from the first base. Germline trimming amounts to 1 base on V and 2 bases on J, with 7 as the count of junction bases outside the gene matches.

This sequence was found in a woman under 30 in good health and CMV-seropositive. The sequence is built from TRBV30 and TRBJ1-2, and TRBD1 matches 7 of the central bases. Sequencing used PBMCs. In nucleotide form, the sequence is TGTGCCTGGAGTGGGAACCGGGACAGCAACTATGGCTACACCTTC. Translation gives CAWSGNRDSNYGYTF.